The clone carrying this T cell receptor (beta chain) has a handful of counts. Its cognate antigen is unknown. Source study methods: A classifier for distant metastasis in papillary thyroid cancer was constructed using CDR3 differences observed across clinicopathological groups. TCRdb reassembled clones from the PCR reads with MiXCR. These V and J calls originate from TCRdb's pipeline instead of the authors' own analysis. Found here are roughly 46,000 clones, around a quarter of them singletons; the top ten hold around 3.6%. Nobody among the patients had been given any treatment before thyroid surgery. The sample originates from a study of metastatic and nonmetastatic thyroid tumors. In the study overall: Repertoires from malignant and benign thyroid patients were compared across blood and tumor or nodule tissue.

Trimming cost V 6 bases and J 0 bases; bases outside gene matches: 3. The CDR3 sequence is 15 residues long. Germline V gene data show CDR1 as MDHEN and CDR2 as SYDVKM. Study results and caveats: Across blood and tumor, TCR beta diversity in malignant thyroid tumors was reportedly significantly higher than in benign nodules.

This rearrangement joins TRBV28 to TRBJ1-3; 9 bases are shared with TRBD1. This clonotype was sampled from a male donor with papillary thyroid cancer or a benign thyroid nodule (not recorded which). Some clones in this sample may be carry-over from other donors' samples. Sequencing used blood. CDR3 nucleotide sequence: TGTGCCAGCAGCAGGGACAGGGCCTCTGGAAACACCATATATTTT. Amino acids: CASSRDRASGNTIYF.